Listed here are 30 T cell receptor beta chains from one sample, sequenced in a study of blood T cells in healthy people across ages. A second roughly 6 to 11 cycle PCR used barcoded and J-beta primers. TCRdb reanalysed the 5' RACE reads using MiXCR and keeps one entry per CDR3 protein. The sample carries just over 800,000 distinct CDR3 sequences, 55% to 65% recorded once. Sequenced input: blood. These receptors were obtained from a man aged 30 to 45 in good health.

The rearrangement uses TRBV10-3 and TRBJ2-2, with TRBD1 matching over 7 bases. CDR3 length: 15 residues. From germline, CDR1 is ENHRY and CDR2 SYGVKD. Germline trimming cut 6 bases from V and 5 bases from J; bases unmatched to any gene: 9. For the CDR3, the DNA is TGTGCCATCAGCTCGACAGGGTTGGGGACCGGGGAGCTGTTTTTT. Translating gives CAISSTGLGTGELFF.

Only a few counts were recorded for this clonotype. CDR3 amino acids: CASSPTRQGGNEQFF. The CDR3 nucleotides read TGTGCCAGCAGCCCCACCCGACAGGGTGGAAATGAGCAGTTCTTC. J is TRBJ2-1 and V is TRBV6-6, with 7 bases matching TRBD1. CDR1 and CDR2 from the germline V gene are MNHNY and SVGAGI (reference sequence). The CDR3 extends over 15 amino acids. V trimming: 6 bases; J trimming: 7 bases; junction bases outside the gene matches: 12.

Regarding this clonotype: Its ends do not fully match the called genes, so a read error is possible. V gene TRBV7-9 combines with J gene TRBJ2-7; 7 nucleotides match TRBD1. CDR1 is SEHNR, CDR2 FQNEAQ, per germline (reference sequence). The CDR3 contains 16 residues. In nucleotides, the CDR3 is TGTGTCAGCAGCAAGTCGGGTAGGGGGCAGTCCTACGAGCAGTACTTC. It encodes CVSSKSGRGQSYEQYF.

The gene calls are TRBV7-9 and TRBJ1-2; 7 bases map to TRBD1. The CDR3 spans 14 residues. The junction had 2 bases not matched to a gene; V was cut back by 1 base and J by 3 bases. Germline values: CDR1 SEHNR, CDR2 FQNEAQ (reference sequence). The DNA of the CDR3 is TGTGCCAGCAGCTTAGATGGACAGGACTATGGCTACACCTTC. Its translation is CASSLDGQDYGYTF. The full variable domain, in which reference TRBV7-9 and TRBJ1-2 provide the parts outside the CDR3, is DTGVSQNPRHKITKRGQNVTFRCDPISEHNRLYWYRQTLGQGPEFLTYFQNEAQLEKSRLLSDRFSAERPKGSFSTLEIQRTEQGDSAMYLCASSLDGQDYGYTFGSGTRLTVV.

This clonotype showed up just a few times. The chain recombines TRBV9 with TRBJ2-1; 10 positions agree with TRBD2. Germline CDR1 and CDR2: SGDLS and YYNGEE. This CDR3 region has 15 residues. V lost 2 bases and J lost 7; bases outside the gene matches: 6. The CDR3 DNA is TGTGCCAGCAGCGTGAGCGGGGGGGCTCCTAATGAGCAGTTCTTC. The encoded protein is CASSVSGGAPNEQFF.

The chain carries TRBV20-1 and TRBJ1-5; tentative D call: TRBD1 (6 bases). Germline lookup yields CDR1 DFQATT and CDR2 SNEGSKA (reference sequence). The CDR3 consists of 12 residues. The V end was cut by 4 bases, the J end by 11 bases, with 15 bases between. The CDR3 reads CSATAGGETQHF. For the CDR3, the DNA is TGCAGTGCTACAGCGGGGGGCGAGACCCAGCATTTT.

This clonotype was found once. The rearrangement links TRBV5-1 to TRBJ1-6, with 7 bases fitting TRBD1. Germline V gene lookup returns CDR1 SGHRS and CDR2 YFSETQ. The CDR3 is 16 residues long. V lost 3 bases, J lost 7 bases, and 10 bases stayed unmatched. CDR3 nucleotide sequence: TGCGCCAGCAGCTCACAGGGGCAGGACCTAAATTCACCCCTCCACTTT. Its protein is CASSSQGQDLNSPLHF. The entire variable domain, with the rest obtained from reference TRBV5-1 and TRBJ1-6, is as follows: KAGVTQTPRYLIKTRGQQVTLSCSPISGHRSVSWYQQTPGQGLQFLFEYFSETQRNKGNFPGRFSGRQFSNSRSEMNVSTLELGDSALYLCASSSQGQDLNSPLHFGNGTRLTVT.

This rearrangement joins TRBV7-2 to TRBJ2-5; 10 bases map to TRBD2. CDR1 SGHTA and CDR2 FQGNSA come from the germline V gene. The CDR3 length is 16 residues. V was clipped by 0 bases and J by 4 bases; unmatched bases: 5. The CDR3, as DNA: TGTGCCAGCAGCTTAGCGCCACTAGCGGGGAGAGAGACCCAGTACTTC. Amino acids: CASSLAPLAGRETQYF.

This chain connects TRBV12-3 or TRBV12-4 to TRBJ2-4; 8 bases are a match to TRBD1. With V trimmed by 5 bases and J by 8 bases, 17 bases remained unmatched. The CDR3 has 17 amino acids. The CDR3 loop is CASSTAKDRVEFDIQYF. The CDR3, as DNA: TGTGCCAGCAGTACAGCTAAGGACAGGGTCGAATTTGACATTCAGTACTTC.

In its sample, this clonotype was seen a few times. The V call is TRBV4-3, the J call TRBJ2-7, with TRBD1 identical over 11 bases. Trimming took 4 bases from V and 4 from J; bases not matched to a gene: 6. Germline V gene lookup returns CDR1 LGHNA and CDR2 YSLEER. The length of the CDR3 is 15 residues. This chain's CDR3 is CASSLDRGRGYEQYF. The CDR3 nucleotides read TGCGCCAGCAGCCTGGACAGGGGGCGAGGGTACGAGCAGTACTTC.

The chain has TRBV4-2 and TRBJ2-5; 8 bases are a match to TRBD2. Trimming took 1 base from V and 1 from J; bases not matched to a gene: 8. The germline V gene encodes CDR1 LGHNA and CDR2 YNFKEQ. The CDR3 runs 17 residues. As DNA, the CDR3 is TGTGCCAGCAGCCAAGTCTACGGAACTAGCGGCCAAGAGACCCAGTACTTC. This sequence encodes CASSQVYGTSGQETQYF.

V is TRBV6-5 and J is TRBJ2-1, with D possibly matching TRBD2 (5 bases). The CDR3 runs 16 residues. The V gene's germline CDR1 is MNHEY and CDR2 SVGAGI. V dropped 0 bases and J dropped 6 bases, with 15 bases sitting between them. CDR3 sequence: CASSYSQTSLGNEQFF. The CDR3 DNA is TGTGCCAGCAGTTACTCCCAAACTAGTTTAGGCAATGAGCAGTTCTTC.

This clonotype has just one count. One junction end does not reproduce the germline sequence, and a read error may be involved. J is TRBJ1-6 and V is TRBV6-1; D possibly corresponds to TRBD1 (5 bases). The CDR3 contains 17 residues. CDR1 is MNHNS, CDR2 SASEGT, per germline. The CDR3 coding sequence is TGTGCCAGCAACAGCGGTAGGGGAGACTCCTATAATTCATCCCTCCACTTT. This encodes CASNSGRGDSYNSSLHF.

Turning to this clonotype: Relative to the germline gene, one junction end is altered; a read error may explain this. For the CDR3, the DNA is TGCAGTGCTACGCCGACTAGCGGGGCCACGGATACACAGTATTTT. This translates into CSATPTSGATDTQYF. The chain has TRBV20-1 and TRBJ2-3, with 11 nucleotides matching TRBD2. Germline V CDR1 and CDR2: DFQATT, SNEGSKA (reference sequence). This CDR3 contains 15 residues.

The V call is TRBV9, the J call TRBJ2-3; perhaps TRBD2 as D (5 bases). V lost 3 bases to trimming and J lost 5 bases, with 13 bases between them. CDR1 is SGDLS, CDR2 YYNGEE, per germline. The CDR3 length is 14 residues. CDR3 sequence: CASSELVIQDTQYF. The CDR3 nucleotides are TGTGCCAGCAGCGAACTAGTTATTCAAGATACGCAGTATTTT.

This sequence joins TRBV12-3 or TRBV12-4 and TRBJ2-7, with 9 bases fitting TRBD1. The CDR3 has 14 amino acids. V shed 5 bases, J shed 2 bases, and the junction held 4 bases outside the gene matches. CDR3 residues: CASSETGGPYEQYF. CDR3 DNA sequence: TGTGCCAGCAGTGAGACAGGGGGACCCTACGAGCAGTACTTC.

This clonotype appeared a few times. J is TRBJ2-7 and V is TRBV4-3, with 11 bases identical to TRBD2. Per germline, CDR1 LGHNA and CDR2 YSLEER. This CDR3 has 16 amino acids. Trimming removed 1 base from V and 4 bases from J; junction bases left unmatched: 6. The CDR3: CASSQGSRLAGYEQYF. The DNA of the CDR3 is TGCGCCAGCAGCCAAGGGTCCCGACTAGCGGGGTACGAGCAGTACTTC.

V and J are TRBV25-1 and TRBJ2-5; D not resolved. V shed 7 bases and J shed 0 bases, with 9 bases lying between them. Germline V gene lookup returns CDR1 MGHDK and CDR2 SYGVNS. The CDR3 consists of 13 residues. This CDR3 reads CASTSRYQETQYF. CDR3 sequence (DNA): TGTGCCAGCACATCGCGGTACCAAGAGACCCAGTACTTC.

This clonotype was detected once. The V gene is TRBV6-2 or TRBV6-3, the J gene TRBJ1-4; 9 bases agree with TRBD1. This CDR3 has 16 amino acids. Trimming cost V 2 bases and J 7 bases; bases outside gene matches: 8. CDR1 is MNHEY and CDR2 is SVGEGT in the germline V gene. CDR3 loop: CASSYPADRGGEKLFF. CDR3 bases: TGTGCCAGCAGTTACCCCGCGGACAGGGGTGGTGAAAAACTGTTTTTT.

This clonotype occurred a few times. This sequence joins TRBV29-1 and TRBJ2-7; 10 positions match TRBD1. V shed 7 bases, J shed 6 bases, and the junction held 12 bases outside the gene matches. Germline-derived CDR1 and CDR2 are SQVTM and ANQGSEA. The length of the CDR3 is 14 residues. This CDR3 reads CSASRGQGLFEQYF. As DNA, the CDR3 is TGCAGCGCCAGCAGGGGACAGGGGTTGTTCGAGCAGTACTTC.

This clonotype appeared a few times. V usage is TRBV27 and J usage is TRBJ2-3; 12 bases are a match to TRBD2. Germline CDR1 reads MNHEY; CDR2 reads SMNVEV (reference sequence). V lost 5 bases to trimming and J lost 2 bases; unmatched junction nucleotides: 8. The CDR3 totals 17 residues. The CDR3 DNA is TGTGCCAGCAGTACAATCCTAGCGGGGGGGCTCACAGATACGCAGTATTTT. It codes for CASSTILAGGLTDTQYF.

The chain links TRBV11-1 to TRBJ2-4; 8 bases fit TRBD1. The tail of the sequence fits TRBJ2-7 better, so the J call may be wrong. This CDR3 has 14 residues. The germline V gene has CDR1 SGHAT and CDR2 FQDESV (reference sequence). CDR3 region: CASSLDGQGNEQYF. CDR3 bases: TGTGCCAGCAGCTTAGACGGACAGGGAAACGAGCAGTACTTC.

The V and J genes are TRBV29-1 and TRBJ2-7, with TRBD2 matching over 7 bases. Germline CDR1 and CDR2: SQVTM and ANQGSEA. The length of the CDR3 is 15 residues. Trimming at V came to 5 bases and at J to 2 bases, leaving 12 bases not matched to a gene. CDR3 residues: CSVLSGRGDPYEQYF. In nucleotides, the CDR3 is TGCAGCGTTCTTTCTGGCCGGGGGGACCCCTACGAGCAGTACTTC.

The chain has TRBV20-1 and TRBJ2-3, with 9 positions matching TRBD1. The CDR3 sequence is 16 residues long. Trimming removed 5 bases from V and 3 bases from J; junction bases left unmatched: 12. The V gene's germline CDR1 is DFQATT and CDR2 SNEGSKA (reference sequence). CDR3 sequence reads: CSAGPLGQGKTDTQYF. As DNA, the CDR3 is TGCAGTGCTGGCCCCCTTGGACAGGGGAAGACAGATACGCAGTATTTT.

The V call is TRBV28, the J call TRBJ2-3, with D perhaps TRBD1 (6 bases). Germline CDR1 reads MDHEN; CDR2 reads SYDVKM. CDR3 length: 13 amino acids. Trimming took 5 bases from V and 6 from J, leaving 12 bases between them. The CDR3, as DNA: TGTGCCAGCAGTCCGTGGACAGTCGATACGCAGTATTTT. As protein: CASSPWTVDTQYF.

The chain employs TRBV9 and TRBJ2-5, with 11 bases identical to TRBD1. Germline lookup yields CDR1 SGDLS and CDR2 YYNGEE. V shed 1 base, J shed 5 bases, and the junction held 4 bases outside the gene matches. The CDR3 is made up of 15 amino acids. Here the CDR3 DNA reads TGTGCCAGCAGCGTAAGGACAGGGGGCATGGAGACCCAGTACTTC. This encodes CASSVRTGGMETQYF.

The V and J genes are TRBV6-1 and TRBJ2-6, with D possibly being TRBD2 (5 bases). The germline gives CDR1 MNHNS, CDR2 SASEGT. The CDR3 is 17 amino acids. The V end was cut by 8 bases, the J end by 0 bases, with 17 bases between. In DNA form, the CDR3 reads TGTGCCAGCCCACAGCGGAACGCCCTCTCTGGGGCCAACGTCCTGACTTTC. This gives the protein CASPQRNALSGANVLTF.

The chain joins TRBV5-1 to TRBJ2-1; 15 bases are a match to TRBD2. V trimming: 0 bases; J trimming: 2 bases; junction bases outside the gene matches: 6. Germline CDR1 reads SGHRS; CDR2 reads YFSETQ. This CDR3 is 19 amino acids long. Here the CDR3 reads CASSLGRTSGGGTYNEQFF. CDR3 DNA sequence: TGCGCCAGCAGCTTGGGTCGGACTAGCGGGGGGGGGACCTACAATGAGCAGTTCTTC.

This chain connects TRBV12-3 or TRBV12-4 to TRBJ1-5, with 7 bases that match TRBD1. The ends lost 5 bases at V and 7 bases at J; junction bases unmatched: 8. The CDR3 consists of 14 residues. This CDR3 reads CASSVTGPLQPQHF. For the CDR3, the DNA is TGTGCCAGCAGTGTGACAGGGCCTTTGCAGCCCCAGCATTTT.

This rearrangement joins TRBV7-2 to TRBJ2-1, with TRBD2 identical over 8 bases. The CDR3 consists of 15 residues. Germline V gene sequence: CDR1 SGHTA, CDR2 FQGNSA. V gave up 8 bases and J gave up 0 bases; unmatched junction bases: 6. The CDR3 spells CASRSGGSSYNEQFF. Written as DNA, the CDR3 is TGTGCCAGCCGCTCGGGGGGGAGCTCCTACAATGAGCAGTTCTTC.